This entry lists 11 T cell receptor beta chains sequenced from one sample in a study of blood T cells in healthy people across ages. Together with a sample-barcoded 5' primer, a J-beta primer mix was included in a second PCR lasting about 7 to 11 cycles. A single record per CDR3 protein comes from TCRdb applying MiXCR to the 5' RACE reads. The sample includes about 1.5 million distinct CDR3 sequences, around 40% of them seen just once. The specimen was blood. These TCRs come from a woman aged 18-29 years in good health.

V and J are TRBV10-1 and TRBJ2-3; perhaps D is TRBD1 or TRBD2 (5 bases each). Germline CDR1 is WNHNN and CDR2 is SYGVQD (reference sequence). V was pared by 3 bases and J by 1 base, with 11 bases between. CDR3 length: 15 amino acids. The CDR3 spells CASSDPRGGTDTQYF. The CDR3 bases are TGCGCCAGCAGTGACCCCCGGGGCGGCACAGATACGCAGTATTTT.

This clonotype showed up many times. The J gene is TRBJ2-3, the V gene TRBV7-3; D perhaps matches TRBD2 (5 bases). This CDR3 has 14 amino acids. Per the germline V gene, CDR1 is SGHTA and CDR2 is FQGTGA. Trimming removed 6 bases from V and 1 base from J, with 11 bases in between. The CDR3 DNA follows: TGTGCCAGCAGTGGACTGGGAGGCACAGATACGCAGTATTTT. Translating it yields CASSGLGGTDTQYF.

The chain uses TRBV27 and TRBJ2-7; TRBD1 or TRBD2 may be the D gene (5 bases each). Germline CDR1 and CDR2: MNHEY and SMNVEV (reference sequence). V gave up 6 bases and J gave up 0 bases, with 24 bases separating them. This CDR3 comprises 18 residues. The CDR3 sequence is CASSNLPASGPNSYEQYF. The CDR3 DNA sequence: TGTGCCAGCAGCAATCTCCCAGCTTCGGGACCAAACTCCTACGAGCAGTACTTC.

The CDR3 DNA reads as TGTGCCAGCAGTTTTTCCCGCCTCAAAAGCACCTTC. Translating it yields CASSFSRLKSTF. V and J are TRBV28 and TRBJ1-2, with D unclear. The germline gives CDR1 MDHEN, CDR2 SYDVKM. The ends were cut back, 3 bases at V and 13 bases at J, with 15 bases in the middle. This CDR3 has 12 residues.

This clonotype was detected only a few times. The chain carries TRBV6-5 and TRBJ1-2; 7 bases align to TRBD1. The V and J ends lost 6 bases and 4 bases, in that order; junction bases with no gene match: 17. Looked up from germline, CDR1 is MNHEY and CDR2 is SVGAGI. CDR3 length: 17 amino acids. Here the CDR3 reads CASSRPGRGFSSYGYTF. The DNA for the CDR3 is TGTGCCAGCAGCCGGCCCGGCAGGGGGTTTTCTAGCTATGGCTACACCTTC.

The genes are TRBV6-5 and TRBJ1-1; a possible D gene is TRBD1 (6 bases). The V end lost 6 bases, the J end lost 1 base, and 9 bases lay between the germline ends. Germline assignment: CDR1 MNHEY and CDR2 SVGAGI. The CDR3 sequence is 13 residues long. The CDR3 sequence is CASRGDKNTEAFF. The CDR3, as DNA: TGTGCCAGCAGGGGGGACAAGAACACTGAAGCTTTCTTT.

This clonotype occurred a few times. The V gene is TRBV12-3 or TRBV12-4, the J gene TRBJ2-7, with D maybe TRBD1 (6 bases). This CDR3 comprises 15 residues. Trimming took off 6 bases at V and 3 bases at J, with 18 bases between the two ends. CDR3 DNA sequence: TGTGCCAGCAGAACCTCCGGGACAAAACACTACGAGCAGTACTTC. Protein: CASRTSGTKHYEQYF.

This clonotype was counted between two and nine times. The chain joins TRBV7-2 to TRBJ2-3, with 10 bases aligning to TRBD2. Unmatched junction bases numbered 12, after V lost 2 bases and J lost 1 base. This CDR3 contains 19 residues. Germline V CDR1 and CDR2: SGHTA, FQGNSA. The CDR3 sequence is CASSLSGIAGGPRTDTQYF. In nucleotides, the CDR3 is TGTGCCAGCAGCTTATCTGGTATAGCGGGGGGCCCACGCACAGATACGCAGTATTTT.

The chain is built from TRBV7-9 and TRBJ2-7; 8 nucleotides match TRBD1. Germline CDR1 reads SEHNR; CDR2 reads FQNEAQ (reference sequence). The CDR3 loop spans 16 amino acids. V was clipped by 2 bases and J by 4 bases; unmatched bases: 10. The CDR3 region has the DNA TGTGCCAGCAGCTTAAGCCTGAGGACAGGGTTGTACGAGCAGTACTTC. Encoded protein: CASSLSLRTGLYEQYF.

This clonotype was seen only once. V usage is TRBV6-1 and J usage is TRBJ1-5; 8 bases align to TRBD1. CDR3 length: 12 residues. Germline trimming cut 9 bases from V and 6 bases from J; bases unmatched to any gene: 4. Germline assignment: CDR1 MNHNS and CDR2 SASEGT. The chain's CDR3 is CARDRDSQPQHF. CDR3 nucleotides: TGTGCCAGGGACAGGGATAGTCAGCCCCAGCATTTT.

The chain uses TRBV27 and TRBJ1-1; TRBD1 is a possible D gene (6 bases). CDR1 MNHEY and CDR2 SMNVEV come from the germline V gene (reference sequence). Between the trimmed V and J ends, which lost 6 bases and 1 base, there was a span of 15 bases. This CDR3 contains 15 residues. CDR3 in DNA: TGTGCCAGCAGCCCACGTGGGGACACGAACACTGAAGCTTTCTTT. Protein product: CASSPRGDTNTEAFF.